This note documents a single T cell receptor (beta chain) sequence. Trimming removed 5 bases at V and 5 bases at J, with 7 bases between. Germline loops: CDR1 MNHNY, CDR2 SVGAGI (reference sequence). This CDR3 has 12 residues. The data originate from a study of OX40 agonist ivuxolimab in advanced cancers. Data came from immunoSEQ multiplex PCR; TCRdb stores just in-frame clones and leaves some out. The data show around 61,000 clones, about 90% seen once. The material was CD4+ or CD8+ T cells sorted from blood, obtained in a trial of the OX40 agonist ivuxolimab. The chain employs TRBV6-6 and TRBJ2-1; D gene uncertain. This TCR derives from an adult with an advanced solid tumor such as melanoma, head and neck, liver or kidney cancer. CDR3 protein: CASSPMDNEQFF. In DNA, the CDR3 is TGTGCCAGCAGTCCTATGGACAATGAGCAGTTCTTC.